The present TCR beta chain was sequenced within a study of kidney transplant recipient with SARS-CoV-2 infection. Germline assignment: CDR1 SGHNT and CDR2 YENEEA. The CDR3 consists of 17 residues. V was trimmed by 4 bases and J by 4 bases, leaving 22 bases between them. This clonotype was seen ten or more times. TCRdb ran MiXCR on the reads and lists one entry per CDR3 protein. Of 200,000 to 300,000 distinct CDR3 sequences listed, more than 25% are singletons. The chain is built from TRBV11-3 and TRBJ1-2; D is unclear. The input for sequencing was a blood sample, taken at baseline and around day 110 from a kidney transplant recipient. The receptor was isolated from a male patient aged 25 to 39 who had COVID-19 and was a kidney transplant recipient. Some of the T cells might come from the graft donor. The CDR3 here is CASSYTHDLGKTYGYTF. CDR3 coding DNA: TGTGCCAGCAGCTATACTCACGATCTCGGAAAGACCTATGGCTACACCTTC. Full variable domain (outside the CDR3, taken from reference TRBV11-3 and TRBJ1-2): EAGVVQSPRYKIIEKKQPVAFWCNPISGHNTLYWYLQNLGQGPELLIRYENEEAVDDSQLPKDRFSAERLKGVDSTLKIQPAELGDSAVYLCASSYTHDLGKTYGYTFGSGTRLTVV.